These T cell receptor beta chains were read from a single sample in a study of blood T cell repertoires in COVID-19. TCRdb keeps only in-frame clones here, not all; method: immunoSEQ multiplex PCR. The sample consists of hundreds of thousands of clones, 83% of them appearing once. The sequenced sample was peripheral blood. The receptors originated from a woman in her fifties or sixties who had recovered from COVID-19. CDR3s include the opening cysteine and the closing phenylalanine or tryptophan. D genes are given only for firm matches. Some rows have no size entry. The others give once, few or many, or a class for an expanded clone.

j_call	v_call	clone_size	d_call	cdr3_aa	cdr3_nt
TRBJ1-1	TRBV6-2/TRBV6-3	-	TRBD1	CASSSTGGGTEAFF	TGTGCCAGCAGTTCGACAGGGGGCGGCACTGAAGCTTTCTTT
TRBJ2-3	TRBV2	-	-	CATTPDTVVVTQYF	TGTGCCACAACCCCCGACACGGTCGTGGTTACGCAGTATTTT
TRBJ1-1	TRBV29-1	few	-	CSGNRVGSPTEAFF	TGCAGCGGCAACAGGGTAGGTTCCCCCACTGAAGCTTTCTTT
TRBJ2-7	TRBV6-5	-	TRBD2	CATTGTRGGEQYF	TGTGCCACCACCGGGACTAGGGGCGGCGAGCAGTACTTC
TRBJ2-2	TRBV4-1	-	-	CASSQVRAGLNTGELFF	TGCGCCAGCAGCCAAGTCAGGGCCGGCCTGAACACCGGGGAGCTGTTTTTT
TRBJ2-7	TRBV28	-	-	CASSQTGYEQYF	TGTGCCAGCAGTCAAACAGGCTACGAGCAGTACTTC
TRBJ1-2	TRBV3-1/TRBV3-2	-	TRBD1	CASSVGQANYGYTF	TGTGCCAGCAGCGTGGGACAGGCTAACTATGGCTACACCTTC
TRBJ2-7	TRBV27	-	TRBD1	CASSLRGQGYEQYF	TGTGCCAGCAGTTTAAGGGGACAGGGGTACGAGCAGTACTTC
TRBJ2-3	TRBV27	-	TRBD1	CASSAYPTPDRATDTQYF	TGTGCCAGCAGCGCTTACCCCACCCCTGACAGGGCGACAGATACGCAGTATTTT
TRBJ2-1	TRBV28	-	TRBD2	CASSSSGGNYNEQFF	TGTGCCAGCAGCTCTAGCGGGGGGAACTACAATGAGCAGTTCTTC
TRBJ2-3	TRBV5-1	-	-	CASSSTENTQYF	TGCGCCAGCAGCTCTACGGAGAATACGCAGTATTTT
TRBJ2-7	TRBV18	-	-	CASSPRFVQGSSYEQYF	TGTGCCAGCTCACCAAGGTTTGTTCAGGGAAGCTCCTACGAGCAGTACTTC
TRBJ2-1	TRBV7-9	-	-	CASSTRLSPNEQFF	TGTGCCAGCAGCACGCGGTTGTCCCCCAATGAGCAGTTCTTC
TRBJ2-3	TRBV7-3	-	TRBD2	CASSTLGGNTQYF	TGTGCCAGCAGCACCCTGGGGGGGAATACGCAGTATTTT
TRBJ2-1	TRBV6-5	once	TRBD2	CASSNVLAGDHEQFF	TGTGCCAGCAGCAACGTTCTAGCGGGAGACCATGAGCAGTTCTTC